Presented here are 15 T cell receptor beta chains from one specimen sequenced in a study of OX40 agonist ivuxolimab in advanced cancers. The data were produced by immunoSEQ multiplex PCR, yet TCRdb's version contains in-frame clones alone and is incomplete. This table has tens of thousands of clones, about 87% appearing once. The source material was CD4+ or CD8+ T cells sorted from blood, sampled in a trial of the OX40 agonist ivuxolimab. The receptors come from an adult with an advanced solid tumor such as melanoma, head and neck, liver or kidney cancer.

The chain uses TRBV27 and TRBJ1-2; D remains unclear. The CDR3 contains 13 residues. Trimming removed 0 bases from V and 1 base from J, with 3 bases in between. The germline CDR1 and CDR2 sequences are MNHEY and SMNVEV (reference sequence). The CDR3 coding sequence is TGTGCCAGCAGTTTATCAAATAACTATGGCTACACCTTC. Amino acids: CASSLSNNYGYTF.

The chain is built from TRBV7-3 and TRBJ2-2; TRBD2 matches at 8 bases. This CDR3 contains 16 residues. V dropped 0 bases and J dropped 6; count of bases not matched to a gene: 6. Germline CDR1 and CDR2: SGHTA and FQGTGA. The CDR3 loop is CASSLTAGGTAGELFF. The CDR3 region has the DNA TGTGCCAGCAGCTTAACGGCGGGGGGTACCGCCGGGGAGCTGTTTTTT.

This chain links TRBV19 with TRBJ2-4, with 9 positions matching TRBD1. Germline V CDR1 and CDR2: LNHDA, SQIVND (reference sequence). With V trimmed by 4 bases and J by 8 bases, 9 bases remained unmatched. The CDR3 spans 15 residues. CDR3 sequence reads: CASSTPDRGGDIQYF. The DNA of the CDR3 is TGTGCCAGTAGTACCCCCGACAGGGGGGGGGACATTCAGTACTTC.

The CDR3 nucleotides read TGTGCCAGTAGCGAGACCAGGGGGACTGAAGCTTTCTTT. This gives the protein CASSETRGTEAFF. The V and J genes are TRBV19 and TRBJ1-1, with TRBD1 identical over 7 bases. J gave up 5 bases and V 6 bases, and 6 bases lay outside the gene matches. The CDR3 sequence is 13 residues long. Germline-derived CDR1 and CDR2 are LNHDA and SQIVND (reference sequence).

The rearrangement links TRBV4-1 to TRBJ2-7, with D possibly TRBD1 on 6 matching bases. V gave up 3 bases and J gave up 3 bases, with 21 bases separating them. The CDR3 loop spans 17 amino acids. From germline, CDR1 is MGHRA and CDR2 YSYEKL. CDR3 in amino acids: CASSQGAGTTRVYEQYF. CDR3 in DNA: TGCGCCAGCAGCCAGGGGGCAGGGACAACCCGGGTCTACGAGCAGTACTTC.

This rearrangement joins TRBV19 to TRBJ1-2, with D uncertain. Germline CDR1 and CDR2: LNHDA and SQIVND (reference sequence). V lost 6 bases to trimming and J lost 3 bases, with 14 bases between them. The CDR3 is 14 residues long. In nucleotides, the CDR3 is TGTGCCAGTAGCTTTCGGGTGGGAGACTATGGCTACACCTTC. Protein product: CASSFRVGDYGYTF.

The gene calls are TRBV27 and TRBJ1-1; D is unclear. Trimming cost V 3 bases and J 5 bases, with 19 bases left between them. The CDR3 has 16 amino acids. Germline V lookup: CDR1 MNHEY, CDR2 SMNVEV (reference sequence). The CDR3 sequence: CASSFEVGSYETEAFF. CDR3 nucleotides: TGTGCCAGCAGTTTTGAAGTGGGGAGCTATGAAACTGAAGCTTTCTTT.

The rearrangement joins TRBV7-9 to TRBJ1-1; D might be TRBD1 (6 bases). V lost 5 bases, J lost 4 bases, and 11 bases lay in between. CDR1 and CDR2 (germline): SEHNR, FQNEAQ (reference sequence). There are 13 residues in the CDR3. The CDR3 DNA reads TGTGCCAGCAGCCTCGGACAGTCCACTGAAGCTTTCTTT. Its protein is CASSLGQSTEAFF.

The table lists this clone with a count of one. The gene calls are TRBV13 and TRBJ2-7, with 12 bases that match TRBD1. V lost 8 bases, J lost 7 bases, and 12 bases stayed unmatched. The CDR3 spans 15 residues. Germline V gives CDR1 PRHDT, CDR2 FYEKMQ (reference sequence). DNA of the CDR3: TGTGCCAGCGCCGGAACGGGACAGGGGGCAGAAGAGCAGTACTTC. Amino acids: CASAGTGQGAEEQYF.

The rearrangement links TRBV9 to TRBJ2-1, with 12 bases that match TRBD2. V was pared by 4 bases and J by 4 bases, with 18 bases of the junction left unmatched. CDR1 is SGDLS and CDR2 is YYNGEE in the germline V gene. The CDR3 has 20 amino acids. CDR3 sequence reads: CASSLPRASGGEETYNEQFF. CDR3 DNA sequence: TGTGCCAGCAGCCTTCCCCGGGCTAGCGGGGGGGAAGAAACATACAATGAGCAGTTCTTC. The complete variable domain, with remaining parts taken from reference TRBV9 and TRBJ2-1, reads DSGVTQTPKHLITATGQRVTLRCSPRSGDLSVYWYQQSLDQGLQFLIQYYNGEERAKGNILERFSAQQFPDLHSELNLSSLELGDSALYFCASSLPRASGGEETYNEQFFGPGTRLTVL.

This chain connects TRBV9 to TRBJ2-3, with 8 bases lining up with TRBD2. The V and J ends lost 0 bases and 4 bases, in that order; junction bases with no gene match: 7. The CDR3 contains 16 residues. Germline V lookup: CDR1 SGDLS, CDR2 YYNGEE. CDR3 coding DNA: TGTGCCAGCAGCGTAGAGGCGGGGGGCCCCTCAGATACGCAGTATTTT. Protein product: CASSVEAGGPSDTQYF.

The chain links TRBV13 to TRBJ1-3, with D uncertain. Germline V gives CDR1 PRHDT, CDR2 FYEKMQ (reference sequence). Trimming shortened V by 5 bases and J by 0 bases, and 14 bases separated the two germline ends. The CDR3 has 16 amino acids. CDR3 nucleotides: TGTGCCAGCAGCGTCGAGGGCGGCTTCTCTGGAAACACCATATATTTT. As protein: CASSVEGGFSGNTIYF.

V is TRBV6-1 and J is TRBJ1-2; D ambiguous. Germline values: CDR1 MNHNS, CDR2 SASEGT. The CDR3 runs 15 residues. Trimming stripped 3 bases from V and 4 bases from J, with 15 bases between. In DNA, the CDR3 is TGTGCCAGCAGTGATTTCGTTGGGCAGTCCTATGGCTACACCTTC. Residues: CASSDFVGQSYGYTF.

This chain joins TRBV19 and TRBJ2-3; 7 bases are a match to TRBD1. Germline loops: CDR1 LNHDA, CDR2 SQIVND (reference sequence). There are 16 residues in the CDR3. Trimming took 4 bases from V and 4 from J; bases not matched to a gene: 11. The CDR3 here is CASSTSHRGRADTQYF. Written as DNA, the CDR3 is TGTGCCAGTAGTACTTCCCACAGGGGCCGGGCAGATACGCAGTATTTT.

V usage is TRBV5-1 and J usage is TRBJ1-2, with 10 nucleotides matching TRBD1. This CDR3 is 14 amino acids long. Trimming cost V 4 bases and J 6 bases; bases outside gene matches: 6. Germline CDR1 SGHRS, CDR2 YFSETQ. Here the CDR3 reads CASSDSDRGDGYTF. CDR3 sequence (DNA): TGCGCCAGCAGCGACTCGGACAGGGGGGATGGCTACACCTTC.